The subject of this entry is one T cell receptor beta chain. The antigen is unknown. This sample is drawn from a study of siplizumab effects on memory and regulatory T cells. Findings and limits, study-wide: Memory cells seemed less diverse than naive T cells, which seemed major alloresponse contributors. Among alloreactive clones, only a minor fraction mapped to unstimulated subsets. Neither a naive nor a memory phenotype was assignable to roughly 75-97% of proliferating CD4+ or CD8+ clones.

This table comes from immunoSEQ multiplex PCR, and its TCRdb copy is limited to in-frame clones, with some not included. The sample gives about 100,000 clones, about 91% of which show up once; roughly 0.16% is in the top ten. This CDR3 region has 15 residues. Germline V gene data show CDR1 as PRHDT and CDR2 as FYEKMQ (reference sequence). Trimming cost V 1 base and J 1 base, with 9 bases left between them. The specimen was CD4+ T cells sorted from blood. V and J are TRBV13 and TRBJ2-3; D might be TRBD1 or TRBD2, each matching 6 bases. The source is a human donor in good health. The CDR3 bases are TGTGCCAGCAGCTTAGACGGGGGCCGCACAGATACGCAGTATTTT. Translating gives CASSLDGGRTDTQYF.